This TCR beta chain was recorded in a study of blood T cell repertoires in COVID-19. About the study: Researchers got acute and convalescent COVID-19 samples from the United States, Italy and Spain.

This table comes from immunoSEQ multiplex PCR, and its TCRdb copy is limited to in-frame clones, with some not included. Among roughly 260,000 clones listed, under 95% were seen once. Participant age was roughly 18 to 90 years, and participants resided in approximately 24 US areas. Which cohort a participant joined came from the clinical history participants gave. The sequence came from a woman aged 18-35 years who had recovered from COVID-19. Source material: PBMCs or T cells enriched from blood (not recorded which).

The DNA for the CDR3 is TGTGCCAGCTGGACAGGGAGAGGAGGCAATCAGCCCCAGCATTTT. The encoded protein is CASWTGRGGNQPQHF. This rearrangement joins TRBV19 to TRBJ1-5; 8 positions match TRBD1. CDR1 is LNHDA and CDR2 is SQIVND in the germline V gene (reference sequence). This CDR3 region has 15 residues. The trim removed 9 bases at V and 2 bases at J, leaving 9 bases unmatched. The full variable domain, rest sourced from reference TRBV19 and TRBJ1-5, is DGGITQSPKYLFRKEGQNVTLSCEQNLNHDAMYWYRQDPGQGLRLIYYSQIVNDFQKGDIAEGYSVSREKKESFPLTVTSAQKNPTAFYLCASWTGRGGNQPQHFGDGTRLSIL.